The clone carrying this T cell receptor (beta chain) was seen repeatedly, ten times or more. The antigen is unknown. This entry comes from a study of CD8 T cells in ankylosing spondylitis. The V gene end was trimmed by 5 bases and the J gene end by 2 bases; junction bases not matched to a gene: 10. Germline V gene sequence: CDR1 SQVTM, CDR2 ANQGSEA. CDR3 length equals 15 residues. Study-wide results and limits: Reportedly, matched ankylosing spondylitis synovial fluid was significantly enriched for disease-linked clones. Certain motif variants had earlier been reported in reactive arthritis synovial fluid and blood. CD8+ cells made up the disease-linked clones, which were relatively rare in peripheral blood.

Libraries of TCR beta came from quantitative 5'-RACE with molecular barcodes. TCRdb itself ran the 5' RACE reads through MiXCR, one entry per CDR3 protein. Counted here are some 240,000 distinct CDR3 sequences, 7.5% to 9% occurring once; the ten biggest clones make up under 7.5%. The sequence was collected from a male donor with ankylosing spondylitis or in good health (not recorded which). Sequencing was carried out using blood, either unsorted or a sorted T cell fraction (not recorded which). This sequence joins TRBV29-1 and TRBJ2-5, with 8 positions matching TRBD1. The CDR3 DNA follows: TGCAGCGTTCGATGGTGGGACAGGATGCAAGAGACCCAGTACTTC. Residues: CSVRWWDRMQETQYF.